This T cell receptor (beta chain) was identified in a study of blood T cell repertoires in COVID-19. Study details: Whether acute or convalescent, the COVID-19 samples came from the United States, Italy and Spain. The cDNA or gDNA used as material had been derived from T cells, B-cell-depleted T cells, or PBMCs.

Authors' processing steps: Estimation of nucleated cell counts was performed using reference gene primer amplification. Method: immunoSEQ multiplex PCR; TCRdb's copy keeps in-frame clones and lacks some. V and J calls and clone size are given by that table; D and trimming were obtained from the DNA. Here the sample spans some 150,000 clones, around 86% being singletons. Per germline, CDR1 MNHEY and CDR2 SVGEGT. V lost 7 bases and J 10 bases, leaving 19 bases between the germline ends. The CDR3 consists of 13 residues. The clonotype was recovered from a man aged 50 to 60 with active COVID-19. J is TRBJ1-2 and V is TRBV6-2 or TRBV6-3; D may be TRBD1 (5 bases). The sample consisted of peripheral blood. Written as DNA, the CDR3 is TGTGCCAGCACCCCAAGGGGCAGATTAAACTACACCTTC. Amino acids: CASTPRGRLNYTF.